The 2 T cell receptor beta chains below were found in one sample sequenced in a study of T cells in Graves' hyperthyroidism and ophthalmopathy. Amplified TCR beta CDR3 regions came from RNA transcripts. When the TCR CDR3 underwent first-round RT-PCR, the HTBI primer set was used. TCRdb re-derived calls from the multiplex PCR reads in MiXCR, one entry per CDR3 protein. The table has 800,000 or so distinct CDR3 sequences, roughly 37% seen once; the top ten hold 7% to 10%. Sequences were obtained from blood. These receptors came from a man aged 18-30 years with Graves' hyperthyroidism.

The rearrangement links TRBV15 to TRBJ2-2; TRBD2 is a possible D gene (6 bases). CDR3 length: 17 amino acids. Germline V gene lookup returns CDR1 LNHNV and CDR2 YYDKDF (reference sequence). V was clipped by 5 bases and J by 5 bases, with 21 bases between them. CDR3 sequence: CATSSLLGGISTGELFF. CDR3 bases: TGTGCCACCAGCTCCCTCCTTGGGGGGATTTCGACCGGGGAGCTGTTTTTT.

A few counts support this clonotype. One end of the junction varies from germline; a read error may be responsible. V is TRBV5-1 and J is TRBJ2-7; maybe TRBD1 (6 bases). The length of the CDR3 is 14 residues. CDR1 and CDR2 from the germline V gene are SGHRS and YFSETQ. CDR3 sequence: CASSLAQGVNEQYF. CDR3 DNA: TGTGCCAGCAGCTTGGCACAGGGAGTAAACGAGCAGTACTTC.